This T cell receptor beta chain derives from a study of T cells in Graves' hyperthyroidism and ophthalmopathy. The study's findings and limits: The blood repertoire included most of the expanded thyroid clonotypes above 0.001.

The PBMCs studied were ones that came from roughly 9.4 ml fresh peripheral blood. This clonotype was found many times. The antigen is undetermined. Using RNA transcripts as the source, TCR beta CDR3 regions were amplified. The study used the HTBI primer set for a first-round RT-PCR of the TCR CDR3. TCRdb redid the calling of the multiplex PCR reads with MiXCR, one entry per CDR3 protein. Here the sample spans 550,000 to 800,000 distinct CDR3 sequences, around 15% being singletons. The CDR3 is 17 residues long. V was clipped by 4 bases and J by 5 bases, with 18 bases between them. CDR1 SNHLY and CDR2 FYNNEI come from the germline V gene.

The chain employs TRBV2 and TRBJ1-6, with D uncertain. Sequenced: blood. The sequence derives from a man aged 50-59 years with Graves' hyperthyroidism. CDR3 in amino acids: CASSGSTDGENNSPLHF. The CDR3 region has the DNA TGTGCCAGCAGTGGGAGCACCGACGGAGAGAATAATTCACCCCTCCACTTT.